A single sample is the source of the 31 T cell receptor beta chains below, sequenced in a study of cytomegalovirus exposure and HLA in healthy donors. Profiling relied on immunoSEQ multiplex PCR, and the TCRdb table lists in-frame clones only, not all of them. Of some 150,000 clones listed, about 94% are singletons. Sequenced material: PBMCs. All receptors come from a man between 18 and 29 years old in good health and CMV-seropositive.

The chain recombines TRBV7-2 with TRBJ1-2, with TRBD1 as a possible D gene (5 bases). This CDR3 region has 14 residues. CDR1 is SGHTA, CDR2 FQGNSA, per germline. Trimming removed 5 bases from V and 3 bases from J, with 13 bases in between. This CDR3 reads CASSRQSPYYGYTF. As DNA, the CDR3 is TGTGCCAGCAGCCGACAGTCACCTTACTATGGCTACACCTTC.

This chain joins TRBV29-1 and TRBJ2-2, with D possibly TRBD2 on 6 matching bases. V dropped 7 bases and J dropped 1 base, with 13 bases sitting between them. This CDR3 spans 14 amino acids. Germline V gene sequence: CDR1 SQVTM, CDR2 ANQGSEA. CDR3 sequence (DNA): TGCAGCGGGGGGGATCCTCGGAACACCGGGGAGCTGTTTTTT. Translating gives CSGGDPRNTGELFF.

This sequence joins TRBV28 and TRBJ2-3, with 10 positions matching TRBD2. The germline V gene encodes CDR1 MDHEN and CDR2 SYDVKM. The V and J ends lost 5 bases and 3 bases, in that order; junction bases with no gene match: 11. The length of the CDR3 is 17 residues. CDR3 loop: CASSPTSVSGRTDTQYF. CDR3 bases: TGTGCCAGCAGTCCCACCTCGGTTAGCGGGAGGACAGATACGCAGTATTTT. Combining the CDR3 with reference TRBV28 and TRBJ2-3 gives the whole variable domain DVKVTQSSRYLVKRTGEKVFLECVQDMDHENMFWYRQDPGLGLRLIYFSYDVKMKEKGDIPEGYSVSREKKERFSLILESASTNQTSMYLCASSPTSVSGRTDTQYFGPGTRLTVL.

The rearrangement uses TRBV2 and TRBJ2-5; TRBD1 is a possible D gene (6 bases). Germline loops: CDR1 SNHLY, CDR2 FYNNEI. The ends were cut back, 6 bases at V and 5 bases at J, with 16 bases in the middle. The CDR3 is made up of 14 amino acids. Here the CDR3 DNA reads TGTGCCAGCAGGGATTTGAGGGACAAGGAGACCCAGTACTTC. Translation gives CASRDLRDKETQYF.

This chain connects TRBV6-1 to TRBJ1-4; D is uncertain. The CDR3 is made up of 17 amino acids. V lost 1 base to trimming and J lost 3 bases, with 15 bases between them. Per the germline V gene, CDR1 is MNHNS and CDR2 is SASEGT. As DNA, the CDR3 is TGTGCCAGCAGTGAAGATGATTACTGGTATGCTAATGAAAAACTGTTTTTT. It translates to CASSEDDYWYANEKLFF.

The rearrangement joins TRBV5-1 to TRBJ2-7; 13 bases are shared with TRBD2. The CDR3 spans 14 residues. With V trimmed by 8 bases and J by 4 bases, 6 bases remained unmatched. The germline CDR1 and CDR2 sequences are SGHRS and YFSETQ. The CDR3 bases are TGCGCCAGTCGGGGGACTAGCGGGATGTACGAGCAGTACTTC. It encodes CASRGTSGMYEQYF.

J is TRBJ1-2 and V is TRBV30; 9 positions match TRBD1. Unmatched junction bases numbered 6, after V lost 0 bases and J lost 4 bases. CDR3 length equals 15 residues. The V gene's germline CDR1 is GTSNPN and CDR2 SVGIG (reference sequence). The CDR3 sequence: CAWSVRLDRGYGYTF. The DNA for the CDR3 is TGTGCCTGGAGTGTCCGTCTGGACAGGGGCTATGGCTACACCTTC.

The chain has TRBV11-2 and TRBJ2-1, with a possible D match to TRBD2 (6 bases). Per the germline V gene, CDR1 is SGHAT and CDR2 is FQNNGV. CDR3 size: 14 residues. V lost 5 bases, J lost 10 bases, and 18 bases lay in between. The CDR3 region has the DNA TGTGCCAGCAGCGCCTTGACTAGTGGGTACGAGCAGTTCTTC. Its translation: CASSALTSGYEQFF.

The rearrangement joins TRBV13 to TRBJ1-1; perhaps TRBD1 as D (5 bases). Per germline, CDR1 PRHDT and CDR2 FYEKMQ (reference sequence). This CDR3 contains 12 residues. Between the trimmed V and J ends, which lost 4 bases and 10 bases, there was a span of 13 bases. In DNA, the CDR3 is TGTGCCAGCAGCTACCCGACAGTCGGAGCTTTCTTT. Its protein product is CASSYPTVGAFF.

This chain links TRBV7-8 with TRBJ1-2, with 9 bases fitting TRBD1. The CDR3 sequence is 13 residues long. Germline CDR1 and CDR2: SGHVS and FQNEAQ. The junction had 4 bases not matched to a gene; V was cut back by 5 bases and J by 6 bases. CDR3 sequence (DNA): TGTGCCAGCAGCCCCGGACAGGGGAATGGCTACACCTTC. It specifies CASSPGQGNGYTF.

V and J are TRBV27 and TRBJ1-1, with TRBD1 matching 7 bases. The CDR3 loop spans 16 amino acids. Germline V lookup: CDR1 MNHEY, CDR2 SMNVEV (reference sequence). Losses at the gene ends were 3 bases for V and 7 bases for J; bases not matched to a gene: 14. CDR3 residues: CASSFFSSGRQGEAFF. In nucleotides, the CDR3 is TGTGCCAGCAGTTTCTTTTCATCAGGTCGACAGGGTGAAGCTTTCTTT.

V is TRBV2 and J is TRBJ2-7, with 8 bases fitting TRBD2. The V segment lost 3 bases and the J segment 5 bases; nucleotides outside the gene matches: 9. Per germline, CDR1 SNHLY and CDR2 FYNNEI. This CDR3 has 15 residues. CDR3 sequence reads: CASSDNVGRVDEQYF. As DNA, the CDR3 is TGTGCCAGCAGTGATAACGTCGGGAGGGTAGACGAGCAGTACTTC.

V gene TRBV6-1 combines with J gene TRBJ1-4; TRBD1 agrees at 8 bases. CDR1 is MNHNS, CDR2 SASEGT, per germline. This CDR3 spans 15 amino acids. V shed 6 bases, J shed 3 bases, and the junction held 6 bases outside the gene matches. The CDR3 sequence: CASRDRENPNEKLFF. The CDR3 DNA reads as TGTGCCAGCAGGGACAGGGAAAATCCTAATGAAAAACTGTTTTTT.

The chain uses TRBV28 and TRBJ2-3, with TRBD2 matching over 7 bases. V lost 5 bases and J lost 2; bases outside the gene matches: 13. This CDR3 comprises 17 residues. From germline, CDR1 is MDHEN and CDR2 SYDVKM. CDR3 loop: CASSLNILARFTDTQYF. CDR3 coding DNA: TGTGCCAGCAGTCTTAACATACTAGCGAGATTCACAGATACGCAGTATTTT. Drawing the rest from reference TRBV28 and TRBJ2-3, the complete variable domain is DVKVTQSSRYLVKRTGEKVFLECVQDMDHENMFWYRQDPGLGLRLIYFSYDVKMKEKGDIPEGYSVSREKKERFSLILESASTNQTSMYLCASSLNILARFTDTQYFGPGTRLTVL.

The chain joins TRBV28 to TRBJ2-5; 7 bases line up with TRBD2. The ends lost 6 bases at V and 3 bases at J; junction bases unmatched: 7. CDR1 is MDHEN, CDR2 SYDVKM, per germline. The CDR3 length is 14 residues. DNA of the CDR3: TGTGCCAGCAGAAAAGCGGGGTTGGAAGAGACCCAGTACTTC. Protein sequence: CASRKAGLEETQYF. The whole variable domain, remainder taken from reference TRBV28 and TRBJ2-5, is DVKVTQSSRYLVKRTGEKVFLECVQDMDHENMFWYRQDPGLGLRLIYFSYDVKMKEKGDIPEGYSVSREKKERFSLILESASTNQTSMYLCASRKAGLEETQYFGPGTRLLVL.

This chain joins TRBV11-2 and TRBJ2-2, with a weak D call TRBD2 (5 bases). V was cut by 3 bases and J by 0 bases, with 11 bases left in between. This CDR3 has 16 amino acids. Germline V gene lookup returns CDR1 SGHAT and CDR2 FQNNGV. Written as DNA, the CDR3 is TGTGCCAGCAGCTTCTCCCGGGGTGCGAACACCGGGGAGCTGTTTTTT. Encoded protein: CASSFSRGANTGELFF.

The V call is TRBV5-1, the J call TRBJ2-2, with 9 bases aligning to TRBD1. The germline CDR1 and CDR2 sequences are SGHRS and YFSETQ. CDR3 length equals 14 residues. Unmatched junction bases numbered 5, after V lost 7 bases and J lost 4 bases. CDR3: CASRQGVPTGELFF. For the CDR3, the DNA is TGCGCCAGCCGACAGGGGGTTCCCACCGGGGAGCTGTTTTTT.

The V and J genes are TRBV30 and TRBJ1-2, with no clear D. There are 15 residues in the CDR3. The germline gives CDR1 GTSNPN, CDR2 SVGIG (reference sequence). The V end was cut by 3 bases, the J end by 1 base, with 15 bases between. The CDR3 bases are TGTGCCTGGAGCGCTGGAACAGAAAATAACTATGGCTACACCTTC. Residues: CAWSAGTENNYGYTF. Complete variable domain (other parts from reference TRBV30 and TRBJ1-2): SQTIHQWPATLVQPVGSPLSLECTVEGTSNPNLYWYRQAAGRGLQLLFYSVGIGQISSEVPQNLSASRPQDRQFILSSKKLLLSDSGFYLCAWSAGTENNYGYTFGSGTRLTVV.

CDR3 coding DNA: TGCGCCAGCAGCACTGGGGGGAGAGCCTACGAGCAGTACTTC. This translates into CASSTGGRAYEQYF. The chain joins TRBV5-1 to TRBJ2-7; D might be TRBD2 (6 bases). The V gene's germline CDR1 is SGHRS and CDR2 YFSETQ. The V and J ends lost 4 bases and 2 bases respectively, with 13 bases between them. The CDR3 runs to 14 residues.

The rearrangement uses TRBV10-3 and TRBJ1-2, with unresolved D. Trimming removed 10 bases at V and 0 bases at J, with 12 bases between. Germline V gene sequence: CDR1 ENHRY, CDR2 SYGVKD. The CDR3 length is 13 residues. The CDR3 region has the DNA TGTGCCACTGCATTGACTACTAACTATGGCTACACCTTC. It is translated as CATALTTNYGYTF.

The chain employs TRBV19 and TRBJ2-5, with 7 bases fitting TRBD1. V was pared by 5 bases and J by 1 base, with 7 bases of the junction left unmatched. CDR1 and CDR2 from the germline V gene are LNHDA and SQIVND (reference sequence). The CDR3 runs 15 residues. The CDR3 sequence: CASSDSGTVQETQYF. As DNA, the CDR3 is TGTGCCAGTAGTGACTCCGGGACAGTCCAAGAGACCCAGTACTTC. The full variable domain, in which reference TRBV19 and TRBJ2-5 provide the parts outside the CDR3, is DGGITQSPKYLFRKEGQNVTLSCEQNLNHDAMYWYRQDPGQGLRLIYYSQIVNDFQKGDIAEGYSVSREKKESFPLTVTSAQKNPTAFYLCASSDSGTVQETQYFGPGTRLLVL.

The chain is built from TRBV2 and TRBJ2-1; 10 bases match TRBD2. Germline V gives CDR1 SNHLY, CDR2 FYNNEI. With V trimmed by 6 bases and J by 3 bases, 2 bases remained unmatched. The CDR3 sequence is 14 residues long. The CDR3 region is CASSTSGDYNEQFF. The CDR3 DNA reads TGTGCCAGCAGCACTAGCGGGGACTACAATGAGCAGTTCTTC.

The chain carries TRBV5-4 and TRBJ2-7; TRBD2 agrees at 11 bases. CDR1 is SGHNT and CDR2 is YYREEE in the germline V gene (reference sequence). V was pared by 0 bases and J by 6 bases, with 5 bases of the junction left unmatched. The CDR3 is 15 amino acids. The CDR3 DNA reads TGTGCCAGCAGCTTGGATAGCGGGAGGGCCTTCGAGCAGTACTTC. This gives the protein CASSLDSGRAFEQYF. Filled out from reference TRBV5-4 and TRBJ2-7, the complete variable domain reads ETGVTQSPTHLIKTRGQQVTLRCSSQSGHNTVSWYQQALGQGPQFIFQYYREEENGRGNFPPRFSGLQFPNYSSELNVNALELDDSALYLCASSLDSGRAFEQYFGPGTRLTVT.

V usage is TRBV5-1 and J usage is TRBJ2-7; weak D call: TRBD1 (5 bases). There are 14 residues in the CDR3. Germline CDR1 and CDR2: SGHRS and YFSETQ. Trimming shortened V by 0 bases and J by 1 base, and 8 bases separated the two germline ends. CDR3 residues: CASSLDYRSYEQYF. The CDR3 bases are TGCGCCAGCAGCTTGGATTACAGGTCCTACGAGCAGTACTTC.

This clone was seen more than once but under ten times. CDR3 in amino acids: CASSFFTSGQETQYF. The CDR3 region has the DNA TGTGCCAGCAGCTTCTTTACTAGCGGCCAAGAGACCCAGTACTTC. The genes are TRBV7-2 and TRBJ2-5; 8 bases line up with TRBD2. V gave up 3 bases and J gave up 1 base; unmatched junction bases: 4. Germline V gene data show CDR1 as SGHTA and CDR2 as FQGNSA. The CDR3 consists of 15 residues.

The CDR3 DNA sequence: TGTGCCAGCAGCCACCGTGGGGGGGGCGTACGGAATCAGCCCCAGCATTTT. Translation gives CASSHRGGGVRNQPQHF. The chain carries TRBV5-8 and TRBJ1-5, with D tentatively TRBD1 (6 bases). The V end lost 4 bases, the J end lost 4 bases, and 21 bases lay between the germline ends. The CDR3 spans 17 residues. Germline-derived CDR1 and CDR2 are SGHTS and YDEGEE.

V and J are TRBV20-1 and TRBJ2-1; D ambiguous. Germline CDR1 DFQATT, CDR2 SNEGSKA (reference sequence). This CDR3 spans 10 amino acids. CDR3 region: CSLPQNEQFF. The DNA of the CDR3 is TGCAGCCTCCCTCAGAATGAGCAGTTCTTC.

The rearrangement uses TRBV5-1 and TRBJ2-7; 12 nucleotides line up with TRBD1. CDR1 is SGHRS, CDR2 YFSETQ, per germline. CDR3 length: 15 amino acids. V shed 3 bases, J shed 5 bases, and the junction held 6 bases outside the gene matches. In DNA form, the CDR3 reads TGCGCCAGCAGCTGGGGACAGGGGGCGCGAGACGAGCAGTACTTC. It yields the protein CASSWGQGARDEQYF.

V and J are TRBV19 and TRBJ1-2; D is ambiguous. CDR1 is LNHDA and CDR2 is SQIVND in the germline V gene (reference sequence). The CDR3 totals 18 residues. The V gene lost 4 bases and the J gene lost 4 bases, with 25 bases spanning the gap. The CDR3 loop is CASSTPPPRRGIFYGYTF. The CDR3 region has the DNA TGTGCCAGTAGTACTCCTCCCCCGCGGAGAGGGATCTTCTATGGCTACACCTTC.

The chain recombines TRBV5-4 with TRBJ2-7; possibly TRBD2 for D (6 bases). Germline CDR1 is SGHNT and CDR2 is YYREEE (reference sequence). The CDR3 covers 14 residues. With 5 bases removed from V and 3 bases from J, the gap between germline ends came to 15 bases. The CDR3 DNA sequence: TGTGCCAGCAGACCGGACCAGGAGGGCTACGAGCAGTACTTC. Protein product: CASRPDQEGYEQYF.

The genes are TRBV6-1 and TRBJ1-3; D unresolved. This CDR3 contains 13 residues. CDR1 and CDR2 (germline): MNHNS, SASEGT. V lost 6 bases and J 4 bases, leaving 10 bases between the germline ends. CDR3 loop: CASRSGSGNTIYF. The DNA for the CDR3 is TGTGCCAGCAGGTCGGGAAGCGGAAACACCATATATTTT.